This TCR beta chain was captured in a study of CD4 T cells in relation to SARS-CoV-2 and coronaviruses. About the study: ViraFEST: roughly ten-day antigen culture of PBMCs, then TCR beta CDR3 sequencing.

This clone was counted once. Its antigen remains unidentified. TCRdb keeps only in-frame clones here, not all; method: immunoSEQ multiplex PCR. Of about 36,000 clones in the sample, over 60% were seen once. Trimming cost V 4 bases and J 0 bases; bases outside gene matches: 7. The CDR3 totals 16 residues. The chain has TRBV5-3 and TRBJ1-3, with 7 positions matching TRBD1. TRBV5-3 is an open reading frame whose function is uncertain. Sample: memory CD4+ T cells from PBMCs, cultured in vitro. The clonotype was recovered from an adult with COVID-19. This CDR3 is CARSLRGGCSGNTIYF. The CDR3 DNA sequence: TGTGCCAGAAGCCTGAGAGGGGGCTGCTCTGGAAACACCATATATTTT.